This T cell receptor (beta chain) was recovered during a study of control samples from healthy donors and cancer patients (dated by TCRdb to the early 2020s). The library was produced with the immunoSEQ multiplex PCR assay. This immuneACCESS table, as held by TCRdb, lists in-frame sequences with V and J called but not all clones. Of the missing ones, under half trace to an unresolved V gene in checked studies; the others have no known cause. Across this sample there are 260,000 or so clones, with roughly 87% seen only once. The ten most abundant clones make up about an eighth of the sample. Regarding this clone: Its antigen is currently not known. Base qualities are not at hand, and no much larger clone is one base apart.

CDR1 and CDR2 (KGHSH, LQKENI) derive from the germline V gene. V and J lose 2 bases and 0 bases, and a span of 4 bases separates them. Counted from cysteine to phenylalanine, this CDR3 has 14 amino acids. Only the CDR3 DNA is retained, 42 bases long and in frame from the first base. The sequenced material came from PBMCs. The sequence joins TRBV18 to TRBJ1-4; the D gene cannot be named for sure. The source is a woman aged 55-70 years with lung cancer. The CDR3 corresponds to CASSPETTNEKLFF. The sequence in DNA is TGTGCCAGCTCACCAGAGACAACTAATGAAAAACTGTTTTTT.